One T cell receptor (beta chain) is described in this entry. Its specificity is not known. Time point described: week 11, during vaccination. One vaccine dose held 300 ug of mutant IDH1 20-mer peptide and came with topical imiquimod. This entry belongs to a study of a mutant IDH1 vaccine in newly diagnosed glioma. At the level of the study: Investigators started vaccination 4-6 weeks after radiotherapy alone, or with temozolomide cycles. Antecedent treatment encompassed radiotherapy, temozolomide, or their combination; the majority received both.

Study-wide results and limits: Any relationship between pseudoprogression and changes in top peripheral T cell clonotypes seemed absent.

Clones were sequenced by immunoSEQ multiplex PCR, and TCRdb holds only the in-frame ones, with some missing. The sample yields about 60,000 clones, approximately 80% seen once. Here the sequenced sample was PBMCs, taken from a glioma patient whose treatment included an IDH1 peptide vaccine. The receptor comes from a man between 25 and 39 years old with glioma.

The CDR3 protein is CAWRASGGQETQYF. CDR3 bases: TGTGCCTGGAGGGCCAGCGGGGGACAAGAGACCCAGTACTTC. The chain links TRBV30 to TRBJ2-5, with 8 bases lining up with TRBD2. Germline lookup yields CDR1 GTSNPN and CDR2 SVGIG (reference sequence). The length of the CDR3 is 14 residues. V trimming: 3 bases; J trimming: 2 bases; junction bases outside the gene matches: 5.